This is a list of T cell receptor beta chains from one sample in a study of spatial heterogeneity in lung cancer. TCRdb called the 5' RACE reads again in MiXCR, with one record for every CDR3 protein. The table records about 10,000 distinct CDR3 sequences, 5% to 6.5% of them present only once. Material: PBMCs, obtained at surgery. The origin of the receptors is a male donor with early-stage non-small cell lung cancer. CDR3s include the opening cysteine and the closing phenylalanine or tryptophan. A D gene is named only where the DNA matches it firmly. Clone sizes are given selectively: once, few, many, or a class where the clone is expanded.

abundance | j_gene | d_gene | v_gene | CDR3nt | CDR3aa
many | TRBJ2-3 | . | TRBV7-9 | TGTGCCAGCAGCTTAGGGGTTGGTACGCAGTATTTT | CASSLGVGTQYF
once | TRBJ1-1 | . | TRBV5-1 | TGCGCCAGCAGAGCGAACAGGGCTGCGGACACTGAAGCTTTCTTT | CASRANRAADTEAFF
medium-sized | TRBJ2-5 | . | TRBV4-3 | TGCGCCAGCAGCCAAGATCCGGGGAGCGGTTGGGAGACCCAGTACTTC | CASSQDPGSGWETQYF
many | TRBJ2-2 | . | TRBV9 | TGTGCCAGCAGCGTAGACGTTAACACCGGGGAGCTGTTTTTT | CASSVDVNTGELFF
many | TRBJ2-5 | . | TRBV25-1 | TGTGCCAGCACATCATCACCATTCCGGGACCCTGACTTC | CASTSSPFRDPDF
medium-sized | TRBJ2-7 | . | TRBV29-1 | TGCAGCGTTGGCGAGTACTACGAGCAGTACTTC | CSVGEYYEQYF
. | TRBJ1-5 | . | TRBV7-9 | TGTGCCAGCAGCTTCCTTGGTAGCAATCAGCCCCAGCATTTT | CASSFLGSNQPQHF
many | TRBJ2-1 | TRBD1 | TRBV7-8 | TGTGCCAGCAGCTTAGGGAGACAGGGTTCGTTCTTC | CASSLGRQGSFF
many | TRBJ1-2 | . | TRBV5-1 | TGCGCCAGCAGGGTAGAAGGGGATACCTATGGCTACACCTTC | CASRVEGDTYGYTF
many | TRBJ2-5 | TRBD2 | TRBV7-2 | TGTGCCAGCAGCTTATGGCCCAGCGGGAACCCGGGCGAGACCCAGTACTTC | CASSLWPSGNPGETQYF
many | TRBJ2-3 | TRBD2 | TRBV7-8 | TGTGCCAGCAGCACCGTTAGCGGGGGCACGGATACGCAGTATTTT | CASSTVSGGTDTQYF
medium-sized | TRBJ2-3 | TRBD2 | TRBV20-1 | TGCAGTGCGCCACCGGGGGGTTTCACAGATACGCAGTATTTT | CSAPPGGFTDTQYF
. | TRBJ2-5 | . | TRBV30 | TGTGCCTGGAGCCACGAGGTGGGATATAGCGAGACCCAGTACTTC | CAWSHEVGYSETQYF
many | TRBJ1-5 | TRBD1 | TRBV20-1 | TGCAGTGCTCTGCCCGGGACAGGGTTTAGTCAGCCCCAGCATTTT | CSALPGTGFSQPQHF
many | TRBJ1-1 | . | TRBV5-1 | TGCGCCAGCAGCGTTAACAGGGTGAACACTGAAGCTTTCTTT | CASSVNRVNTEAFF
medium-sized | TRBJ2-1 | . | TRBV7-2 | TGTGCCAGCAGCTTAATACCCTTAACCAATGAGCAGTTCTTC | CASSLIPLTNEQFF
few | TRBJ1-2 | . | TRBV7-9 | TGTGCCAGCAGCCATGGACGGACCTATGGCTACACCTTC | CASSHGRTYGYTF
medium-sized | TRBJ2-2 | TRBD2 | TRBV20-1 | TGCAGTGCTAGAGACCCGACTAGCGGGAGGGCCGGGGAGCTGTTTTTT | CSARDPTSGRAGELFF
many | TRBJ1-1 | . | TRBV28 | TGTGCCAGCAGTCCTGGGCCAGCGAACACTGAAGCTTTCTTT | CASSPGPANTEAFF
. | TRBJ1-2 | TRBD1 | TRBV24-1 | TGTGCCACCAGTGATTTTCCCGGGACAGGGAATGGCTACACCTTC | CATSDFPGTGNGYTF
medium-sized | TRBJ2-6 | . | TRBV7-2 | TGTGCCAGCAGCTTGGGGGGGCCCGGGGCCAACGTCCTGACTTTC | CASSLGGPGANVLTF
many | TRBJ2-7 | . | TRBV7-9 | TGTGCCAGCAGCTTAAATGTCTTCAGCGAGCAGTACTTC | CASSLNVFSEQYF
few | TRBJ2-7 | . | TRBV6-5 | TGTGCCAGCAGGGGACCCGCCAGTAGAGGGGGGGGGAGCTCCTACGAGCAGTACTTC | CASRGPASRGGGSSYEQYF
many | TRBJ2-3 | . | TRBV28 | TGTGCCAGCAGTTCGTGGAAGGGCGGGTTGGATACGCAGTATTTT | CASSSWKGGLDTQYF
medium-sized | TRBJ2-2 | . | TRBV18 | TGTGCCAGCTCACCACGAAGCCCACAGAACACCGGGGAGCTGTTTTTT | CASSPRSPQNTGELFF
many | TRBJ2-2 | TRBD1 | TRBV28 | TGTGCCAGCACTACAGGGGGAACCGGGGAGCTGTTTTTT | CASTTGGTGELFF
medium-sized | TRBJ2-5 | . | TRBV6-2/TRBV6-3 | TGTGCCAGCAGTTACCTGGGGGTTTCGGAGACCCAGTACTTC | CASSYLGVSETQYF
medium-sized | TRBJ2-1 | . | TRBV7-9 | TGTGCCAGCAGCTTAGGAAACTCGGATGAGCAGTTCTTC | CASSLGNSDEQFF
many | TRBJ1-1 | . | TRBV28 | TGTGCCAGCAGAGTTCCAGGGGCCTACACTGAAGCTTTCTTT | CASRVPGAYTEAFF
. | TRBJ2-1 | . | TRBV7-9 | TGTGCCAGCAGCTTAGCTTGGGGACATGAGCAGTTCTTC | CASSLAWGHEQFF
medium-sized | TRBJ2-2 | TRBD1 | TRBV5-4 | TGTGCCACGGAGACAGGGGGCCACGGGGAGCTGTTTTTT | CATETGGHGELFF
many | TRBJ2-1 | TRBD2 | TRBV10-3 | TGTGCCATCAGCGGGGCAGCAGCGGGAGGTATCTCGTTGTACAATGAGCAGTTCTTC | CAISGAAAGGISLYNEQFF
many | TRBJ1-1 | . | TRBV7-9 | TGTGCCAGCAGCTTACCCCAAGCGGACACTGAAGCTTTCTTT | CASSLPQADTEAFF
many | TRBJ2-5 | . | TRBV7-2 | TGTGCCAGCAGCTTTGGCAGGCAAGAGACCCAGTACTTC | CASSFGRQETQYF
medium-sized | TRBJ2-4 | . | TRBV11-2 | TGTGCCAGCAGCTCACGGTTAGCCAAAAACATTCAGTACTTC | CASSSRLAKNIQYF
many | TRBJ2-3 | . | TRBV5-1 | TGCGCCAGCAGCTTGGCACACCCGATCACAGATACGCAGTATTTT | CASSLAHPITDTQYF
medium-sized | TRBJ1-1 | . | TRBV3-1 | TGTGCCAGCAGCCAAAACAGGGCCACTGAAGCTTTCTTT | CASSQNRATEAFF
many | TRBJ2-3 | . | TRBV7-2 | TGTGCCAGCAGCTCCACAGGGTTCACAGATACGCAGTATTTT | CASSSTGFTDTQYF
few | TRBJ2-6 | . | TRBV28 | TGTGCCAGCAGTCGGCAGGGGATCTCTGGGGCCAACGTCCTGACTTTC | CASSRQGISGANVLTF
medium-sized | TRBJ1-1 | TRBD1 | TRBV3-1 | TGTGCCAGCAGCCATCGGAACAGGGGGACTGAAGCTTTCTTT | CASSHRNRGTEAFF
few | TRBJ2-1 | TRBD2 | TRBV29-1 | TGCAGCGTAAGGACTAGCGGGAGAGCCAATGAGCAGTTCTTC | CSVRTSGRANEQFF
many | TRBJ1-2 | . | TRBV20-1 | TGCAGTGCTAGGACAGGCAACTATGGCTACACCTTC | CSARTGNYGYTF
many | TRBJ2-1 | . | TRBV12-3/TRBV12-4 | TGTGCCAGCAGCGATAATACCTACAATGAGCAGTTCTTC | CASSDNTYNEQFF
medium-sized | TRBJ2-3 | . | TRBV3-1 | TGTGCCAGCAGCCATAGCCTGGACCCCACAGATACGCAGTATTTT | CASSHSLDPTDTQYF
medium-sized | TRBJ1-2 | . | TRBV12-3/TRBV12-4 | TGTGCCAGCAGTTCCCCGTCCGGGAGAACTAACTATGGCTACACCTTC | CASSSPSGRTNYGYTF
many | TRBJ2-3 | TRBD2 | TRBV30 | TGTGCCTGGACCCCGGGAGGCATTGATACGCAGTATTTT | CAWTPGGIDTQYF
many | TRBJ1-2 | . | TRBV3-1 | TGTGCCAGCAGCCCAGCCCGGAGTCTGGGGGCTAGCGGCTACACCTTC | CASSPARSLGASGYTF
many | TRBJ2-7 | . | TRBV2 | TGTGCCAGCTCACCCTCAAGGTCCTACGAGCAGTACTTC | CASSPSRSYEQYF
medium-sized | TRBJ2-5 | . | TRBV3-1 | TGTGCCAGCAGCCAAGGGACTCCGGGACTCACAGAGACCCAGTACTTC | CASSQGTPGLTETQYF
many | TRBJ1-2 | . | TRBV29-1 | TGCAGCGTTGACAGGGGACGGAGGTATGGCTACACCTTC | CSVDRGRRYGYTF
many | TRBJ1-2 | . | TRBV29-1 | TGCAGCGCCACGGAGGGGGGATACTATGGCTACACCTTC | CSATEGGYYGYTF
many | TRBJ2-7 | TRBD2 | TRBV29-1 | TGCAGCGTTGGACTAGCGGGGCCCTACGAGCAGTACTTC | CSVGLAGPYEQYF
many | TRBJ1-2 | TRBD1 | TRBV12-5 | TGTGCTAGTGGTTTGGCTATGACAGGGGCGGCCTATGGCTACACCTTC | CASGLAMTGAAYGYTF
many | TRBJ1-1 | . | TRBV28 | TGTGCCAGCAGTTCATCCGGGACGGCGAACACTGAAGCTTTCTTT | CASSSSGTANTEAFF
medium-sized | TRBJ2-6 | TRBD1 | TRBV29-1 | TGCAGCGTACGAGACAGGGGACAGGCTGGGGCCAACGTCCTGACTTTC | CSVRDRGQAGANVLTF
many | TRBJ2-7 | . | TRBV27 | TGTGCCAGCAGTTCCGGGAGCTACGAGCAGTACTTC | CASSSGSYEQYF
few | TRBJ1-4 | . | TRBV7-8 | TGTGCCAGCAGCACCAGGGCCCGGGGGGAAAAACTGTTTTTT | CASSTRARGEKLFF
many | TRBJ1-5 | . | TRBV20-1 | TGCAGTGCCCAGAGATTGGGGTTCAATCAGCCCCAGCATTTT | CSAQRLGFNQPQHF